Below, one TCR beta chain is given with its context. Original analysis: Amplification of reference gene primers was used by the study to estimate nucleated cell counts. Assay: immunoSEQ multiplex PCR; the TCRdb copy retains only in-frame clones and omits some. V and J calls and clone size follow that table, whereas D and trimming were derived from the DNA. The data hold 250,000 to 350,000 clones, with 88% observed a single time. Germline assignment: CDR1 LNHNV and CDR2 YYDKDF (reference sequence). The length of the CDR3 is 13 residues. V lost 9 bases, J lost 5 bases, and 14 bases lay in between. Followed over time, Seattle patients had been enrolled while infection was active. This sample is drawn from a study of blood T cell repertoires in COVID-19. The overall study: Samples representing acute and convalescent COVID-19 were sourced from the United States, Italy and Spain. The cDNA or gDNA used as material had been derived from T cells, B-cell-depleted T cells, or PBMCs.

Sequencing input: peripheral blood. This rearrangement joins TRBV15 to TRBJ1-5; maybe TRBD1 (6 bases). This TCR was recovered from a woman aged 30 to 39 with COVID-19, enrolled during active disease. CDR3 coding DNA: TGTGCCACTAGACAGGCGGGGGATCAGCCCCAGCATTTT. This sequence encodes CATRQAGDQPQHF. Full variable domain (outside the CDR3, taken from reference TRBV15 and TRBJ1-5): DAMVIQNPRYQVTQFGKPVTLSCSQTLNHNVMYWYQQKSSQAPKLLFHYYDKDFNNEADTPDNFQSRRPNTSFCFLDIRSPGLGDTAMYLCATRQAGDQPQHFGDGTRLSIL.